The 24 T cell receptor beta chains below all came from one sample that was sequenced in a study of T-cell reconstitution after alpha-beta-depleted transplantation in children. Unique molecular identifiers tagged the TCRbeta library. TCRdb independently ran MiXCR on the PCR reads; one entry per CDR3 protein. The repertoire holds a few hundred thousand distinct CDR3 sequences, with just over 7.5% as singletons. The study, taken as a whole, reports: A year post-transplant, T-cell counts and diversity derived mostly from newly produced T cells.

These TCRs are of unknown antigen specificity. This specimen consisted of peripheral blood, obtained 360 days after TCRalphabeta/CD19-depleted stem cell transplant. Receptors were obtained from a female patient aged 2 to 10 who had a stem cell transplant for Fanconi anemia, so the T cells may come from the graft donor.

This clonotype was detected only a few times. The V and J genes are TRBV30 and TRBJ1-4; TRBD1 matches at 7 bases. Trimming cost V 5 bases and J 8 bases; bases outside gene matches: 5. Germline lookup yields CDR1 GTSNPN and CDR2 SVGIG (reference sequence). This CDR3 is built from 12 residues. This CDR3 is CAWDREREKLFF. CDR3 coding DNA: TGTGCCTGGGACAGGGAACGAGAAAAACTGTTTTTT.

The table lists this clonotype with a few counts. The chain employs TRBV7-2 and TRBJ1-4; no clear D gene. Germline V gene sequence: CDR1 SGHTA, CDR2 FQGNSA. There are 15 residues in the CDR3. V gave up 1 base and J gave up 5 bases, with 11 bases separating them. CDR3 sequence (DNA): TGTGCCAGCAGCTTAGAAGGCGGAGTCAATGAAAAACTGTTTTTT. It specifies CASSLEGGVNEKLFF.

The rearrangement joins TRBV6-5 to TRBJ2-5; TRBD2 matches at 7 bases. The CDR3 length is 17 residues. V lost 4 bases and J lost 7; bases outside the gene matches: 18. Germline CDR1 MNHEY, CDR2 SVGAGI. CDR3 coding DNA: TGTGCCAGCAGTTTCCGAACCGGCGGCTTGGGGAGGGGGACCCAGTACTTC. Translated: CASSFRTGGLGRGTQYF.

The rearrangement joins TRBV5-6 to TRBJ1-6; weak D call: TRBD1 (6 bases). CDR1 is SGHDT, CDR2 YYEEEE, per germline. The V gene lost 2 bases and the J gene lost 0 bases, with 15 bases spanning the gap. The CDR3 is made up of 18 amino acids. The CDR3 sequence is CASSFTRDTGSYNSPLHF. CDR3 nucleotides: TGTGCCAGCAGCTTCACCCGGGACACAGGCTCCTATAATTCACCCCTCCACTTT.

This chain uses TRBV18 with TRBJ2-3; 9 bases are a match to TRBD2. The length of the CDR3 is 19 residues. The germline gives CDR1 KGHSH, CDR2 LQKENI. The V and J ends lost 3 bases and 0 bases, in that order; junction bases with no gene match: 13. The DNA of the CDR3 is TGTGCCAGCTCACCGGCACCGATTCTAGCGGGACTTAGCACAGATACGCAGTATTTT. Protein: CASSPAPILAGLSTDTQYF.

The sample holds a few counts of this clonotype. The chain couples TRBV11-2 to TRBJ2-3; TRBD2 matches at 7 bases. This CDR3 has 12 residues. The germline V gene has CDR1 SGHAT and CDR2 FQNNGV. Trimming removed 5 bases from V and 9 bases from J; junction bases left unmatched: 5. The CDR3: CASSVTSRTQYF. CDR3 coding DNA: TGTGCCAGCAGCGTGACTAGCCGGACGCAGTATTTT.

The V gene is TRBV30, the J gene TRBJ2-7, with 8 bases identical to TRBD1. The CDR3 has 13 amino acids. V shed 3 bases and J 3 bases; nucleotides not matched to a gene: 4. Germline assignment: CDR1 GTSNPN and CDR2 SVGIG (reference sequence). The CDR3, as DNA: TGTGCCTGGAGAACAGGGGGGCTCTACGAGCAGTACTTC. Translated, it gives CAWRTGGLYEQYF.

This clonotype was seen more than once but under ten times. The chain joins TRBV6-5 to TRBJ2-7; 9 bases fit TRBD2. The CDR3 spans 15 residues. After removal of 0 bases from V and 3 bases from J, the junction contained 3 bases not matched to a gene. CDR1 and CDR2 (germline): MNHEY, SVGAGI. The DNA for the CDR3 is TGTGCCAGCAGTTACTCGTTAGCGGGGGTCTACGAGCAGTACTTC. Translated, it gives CASSYSLAGVYEQYF.

This clonotype was seen many times. The chain combines TRBV12-3 or TRBV12-4 with TRBJ1-6; the D gene is possibly TRBD1 (5 bases). The V and J ends lost 6 bases and 7 bases respectively, with 25 bases between them. CDR3 size: 18 residues. CDR3 sequence (DNA): TGTGCCAGCAGCCATTCTTCCGATCGAGGGGATCTCAATTCACCCCTCCACTTT. Amino acids: CASSHSSDRGDLNSPLHF.

This clonotype was found many times. J is TRBJ2-3 and V is TRBV20-1, with D possibly TRBD2 on 6 matching bases. Germline-derived CDR1 and CDR2 are DFQATT and SNEGSKA (reference sequence). This CDR3 contains 13 residues. V lost 1 base to trimming and J lost 3 bases, with 8 bases between them. As DNA, the CDR3 is TGCAGTGCTAGAGGTGGGGGGACAGATACGCAGTATTTT. Protein: CSARGGGTDTQYF.

This clonotype appeared many times. The V gene is TRBV12-3 or TRBV12-4, the J gene TRBJ2-1; no definite D call. This CDR3 is 15 amino acids long. V was trimmed by 3 bases and J by 2 bases, leaving 11 bases between them. CDR3 nucleotide sequence: TGTGCCAGCAGTTTTCTTGCGGTGGCCTACAATGAGCAGTTCTTC. It translates to CASSFLAVAYNEQFF.

This clonotype was observed at least ten times. The CDR3 region is CASSSRTGLIYNEQFF. CDR3 coding DNA: TGTGCCAGCAGCTCCAGGACAGGCCTAATATACAATGAGCAGTTCTTC. The chain employs TRBV7-2 and TRBJ2-1, with 7 bases fitting TRBD1. The V segment lost 4 bases and the J segment 4 bases; nucleotides outside the gene matches: 10. Germline V CDR1 and CDR2: SGHTA, FQGNSA. The CDR3 runs to 16 residues.

This clonotype was detected many times. This sequence joins TRBV29-1 and TRBJ1-2; 12 nucleotides agree with TRBD1. With V trimmed by 6 bases and J by 4 bases, 6 bases remained unmatched. CDR3 size: 14 residues. Germline-derived CDR1 and CDR2 are SQVTM and ANQGSEA. In nucleotides, the CDR3 is TGCAGCGTAGGGACAGGGGGCGCAAGCTATGGCTACACCTTC. Translated, it gives CSVGTGGASYGYTF. Based on the CDR3 plus reference TRBV29-1 and TRBJ1-2, the full variable domain is SAVISQKPSRDICQRGTSLTIQCQVDSQVTMMFWYRQQPGQSLTLIATANQGSEATYESGFVIDKFPISRPNLTFSTLTVSNMSPEDSSIYLCSVGTGGASYGYTFGSGTRLTVV.

This clonotype occurred many times. The genes are TRBV4-3 and TRBJ1-1, with TRBD1 identical over 10 bases. Germline V gene data show CDR1 as LGHNA and CDR2 as YSLEER. This CDR3 comprises 18 residues. The J segment lost 3 bases and the V segment lost 4 bases, leaving 14 bases of the junction unmatched. CDR3 in amino acids: CASSRKETGTGEYTEAFF. The DNA for the CDR3 is TGCGCCAGCAGCCGGAAAGAGACCGGGACAGGGGAGTACACTGAAGCTTTCTTT.

This clonotype was found a few times. The V and J genes are TRBV29-1 and TRBJ1-2; D is unresolved. Trimming took 3 bases from V and 7 from J, leaving 12 bases between them. The CDR3 totals 12 residues. Germline values: CDR1 SQVTM, CDR2 ANQGSEA. The CDR3 is CSVDEGYGGYTF. The CDR3 DNA reads as TGCAGCGTTGATGAAGGGTACGGTGGCTACACCTTC.

This clonotype was seen many times. The chain couples TRBV11-2 to TRBJ2-3; D gene ambiguous. CDR3 length equals 13 residues. Germline CDR1 SGHAT, CDR2 FQNNGV. Deletions cut 0 bases from V and 9 bases from J, with 10 bases between. This CDR3 is CASSLESRATQYF. The CDR3 DNA sequence: TGTGCCAGCAGCTTAGAATCCAGAGCCACGCAGTATTTT.

This clonotype has at least ten counts. The chain has TRBV27 and TRBJ2-7, with D possibly matching TRBD1 (6 bases). There are 14 residues in the CDR3. Trimming cost V 6 bases and J 1 base, with 13 bases left between them. The germline CDR1 and CDR2 sequences are MNHEY and SMNVEV (reference sequence). The CDR3 protein is CASSPRDISYEQYF. In DNA, the CDR3 is TGTGCCAGCAGCCCGAGGGACATATCCTACGAGCAGTACTTC.

This clonotype appeared many times. The CDR3 region has the DNA TGTGCCAGCAGCGGTCCGACAGGATACAATGAGCAGTTCTTC. It codes for CASSGPTGYNEQFF. The V and J genes are TRBV11-3 and TRBJ2-1, with D possibly being TRBD1 (6 bases). The ends were cut back, 5 bases at V and 4 bases at J, with 12 bases in the middle. Germline V lookup: CDR1 SGHNT, CDR2 YENEEA. The CDR3 length is 14 residues.

The chain employs TRBV9 and TRBJ2-7; D is possibly TRBD1 or TRBD2 (5 bases each). There are 14 residues in the CDR3. Trimming pared 4 bases from V and 2 bases from J, leaving 13 bases between. CDR1 and CDR2 (germline): SGDLS, YYNGEE. The chain's CDR3 is CASSPLGEAYEQYF. The DNA of the CDR3 is TGTGCCAGCAGCCCCCTGGGGGAAGCCTACGAGCAGTACTTC.

This clonotype was seen many times. The chain carries TRBV29-1 and TRBJ2-7; 11 bases fit TRBD2. Germline CDR1 reads SQVTM; CDR2 reads ANQGSEA. V trimming: 5 bases; J trimming: 2 bases; junction bases outside the gene matches: 8. The CDR3 is made up of 15 amino acids. The CDR3 here is CSVSHTSGGPYEQYF. CDR3 sequence (DNA): TGCAGCGTTTCCCATACTAGCGGGGGACCCTACGAGCAGTACTTC.

Ten or more counts support this clonotype. The chain couples TRBV20-1 to TRBJ2-5; maybe TRBD2 (5 bases). The V gene lost 5 bases and the J gene lost 5 bases, with 15 bases spanning the gap. The CDR3 has 13 residues. Germline lookup yields CDR1 DFQATT and CDR2 SNEGSKA (reference sequence). This CDR3 reads CSARSGGYETQYF. CDR3 nucleotide sequence: TGCAGTGCTCGATCAGGAGGTTATGAGACCCAGTACTTC.

This clonotype was found many times. This chain uses TRBV10-3 with TRBJ2-1; 7 nucleotides line up with TRBD2. V lost 10 bases and J lost 7; bases outside the gene matches: 16. The CDR3 totals 15 residues. The germline CDR1 and CDR2 sequences are ENHRY and SYGVKD. The CDR3: CATAVLGGRENEQFF. The CDR3 nucleotides are TGTGCCACCGCTGTTTTGGGAGGGCGGGAGAATGAGCAGTTCTTC.

The chain links TRBV24-1 to TRBJ2-1, with D tentatively TRBD1 or TRBD2 (5 bases each). The CDR3 contains 18 residues. CDR1 and CDR2 from the germline V gene are KGHDR and SFDVKD. The CDR3 DNA is TGTGGGGCCAGTGATTTTATTGGGGCGGGTCTCTCCTACAATGAGCAGTTCTTC. Its protein is CGASDFIGAGLSYNEQFF.

This clonotype has just a few counts. The chain carries TRBV28 and TRBJ2-7; perhaps D is TRBD1 or TRBD2 (5 bases each). Looked up from germline, CDR1 is MDHEN and CDR2 is SYDVKM. The length of the CDR3 is 14 residues. Trimming pared 3 bases from V and 2 bases from J, leaving 11 bases between. The chain's CDR3 is CASSLTGAAYEQYV. The CDR3 DNA sequence: TGTGCCAGCAGTTTGACCGGGGCCGCCTACGAGCAGTACGTC.